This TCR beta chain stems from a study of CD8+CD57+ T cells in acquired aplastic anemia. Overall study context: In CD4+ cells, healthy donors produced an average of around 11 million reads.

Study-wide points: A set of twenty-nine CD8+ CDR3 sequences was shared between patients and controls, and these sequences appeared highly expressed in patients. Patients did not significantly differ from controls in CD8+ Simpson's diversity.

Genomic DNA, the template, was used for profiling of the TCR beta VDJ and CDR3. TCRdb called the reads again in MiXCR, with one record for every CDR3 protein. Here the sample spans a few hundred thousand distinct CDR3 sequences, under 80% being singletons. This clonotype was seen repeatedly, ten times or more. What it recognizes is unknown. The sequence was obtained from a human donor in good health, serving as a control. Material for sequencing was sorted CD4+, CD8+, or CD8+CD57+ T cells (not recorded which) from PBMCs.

The CDR3 protein is CASTLGVGGYTF. The CDR3 DNA reads as TGTGCCAGCACCTTAGGGGTAGGGGGCTACACCTTC. The chain combines TRBV12-3 or TRBV12-4 with TRBJ1-2; D possibly corresponds to TRBD1 (5 bases). The germline V and J ends were trimmed by 7 bases and 8 bases, with 14 bases remaining between them. This CDR3 region has 12 residues.